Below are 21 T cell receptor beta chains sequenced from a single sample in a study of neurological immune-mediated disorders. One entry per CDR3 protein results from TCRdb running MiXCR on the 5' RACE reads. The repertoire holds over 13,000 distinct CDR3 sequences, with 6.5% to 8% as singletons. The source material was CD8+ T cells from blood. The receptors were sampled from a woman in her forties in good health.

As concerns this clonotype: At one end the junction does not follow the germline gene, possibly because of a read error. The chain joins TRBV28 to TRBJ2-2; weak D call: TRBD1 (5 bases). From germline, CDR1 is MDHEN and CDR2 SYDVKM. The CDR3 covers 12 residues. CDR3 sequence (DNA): TGTGGCAGCAGTTTGGACACCAGGGAGCTGTTTTTT. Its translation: CGSSLDTRELFF. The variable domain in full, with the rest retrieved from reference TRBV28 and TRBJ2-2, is DVKVTQSSRYLVKRTGEKVFLECVQDMDHENMFWYRQDPGLGLRLIYFSYDVKMKEKGDIPEGYSVSREKKERFSLILESASTNQTSMYLCGSSLDTRELFFGEGSRLTVL.

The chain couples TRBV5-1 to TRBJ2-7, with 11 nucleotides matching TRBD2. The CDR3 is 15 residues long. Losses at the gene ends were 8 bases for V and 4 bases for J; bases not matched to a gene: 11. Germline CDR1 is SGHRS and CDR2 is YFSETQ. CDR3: CARVTSGTVKYEQYF. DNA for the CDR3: TGCGCCAGAGTGACTAGCGGGACAGTCAAATACGAGCAGTACTTC.

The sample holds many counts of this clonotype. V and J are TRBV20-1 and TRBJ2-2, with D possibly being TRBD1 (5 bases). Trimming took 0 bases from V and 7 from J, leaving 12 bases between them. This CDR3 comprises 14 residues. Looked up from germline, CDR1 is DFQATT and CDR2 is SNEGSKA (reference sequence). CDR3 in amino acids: CSAREGVGGGELFF. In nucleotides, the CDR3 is TGCAGTGCTAGAGAAGGGGTCGGTGGCGGGGAGCTGTTTTTT.

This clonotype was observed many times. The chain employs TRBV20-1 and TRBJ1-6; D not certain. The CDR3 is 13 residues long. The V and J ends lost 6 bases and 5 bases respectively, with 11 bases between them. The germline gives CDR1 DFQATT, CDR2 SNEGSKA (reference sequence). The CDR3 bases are TGCAGTGCCGCGGACCTAAATAATTCACCCCTCCACTTT. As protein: CSAADLNNSPLHF.

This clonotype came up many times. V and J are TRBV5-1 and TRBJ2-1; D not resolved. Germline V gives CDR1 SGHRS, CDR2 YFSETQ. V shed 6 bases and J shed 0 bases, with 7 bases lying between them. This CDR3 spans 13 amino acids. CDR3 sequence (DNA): TGCGCCAGCACCCCTAGCTCCTACAATGAGCAGTTCTTC. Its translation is CASTPSSYNEQFF.

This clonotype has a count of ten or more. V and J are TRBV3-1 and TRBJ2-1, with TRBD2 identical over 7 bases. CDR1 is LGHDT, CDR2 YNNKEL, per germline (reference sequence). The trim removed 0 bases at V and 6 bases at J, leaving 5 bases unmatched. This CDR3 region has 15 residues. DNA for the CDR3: TGTGCCAGCAGCCAAGAACCGACGGGGGGCAATGAGCAGTTCTTC. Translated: CASSQEPTGGNEQFF.

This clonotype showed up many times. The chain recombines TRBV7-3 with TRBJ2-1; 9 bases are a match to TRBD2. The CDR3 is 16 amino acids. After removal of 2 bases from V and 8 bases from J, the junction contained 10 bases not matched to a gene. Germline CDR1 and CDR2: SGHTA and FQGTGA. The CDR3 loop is CASSLYGTSSSDEQFF. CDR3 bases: TGTGCCAGCAGCTTATACGGGACTAGCAGTAGCGATGAGCAGTTCTTC.

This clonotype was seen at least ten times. The CDR3 region has the DNA TGCGCCAGCAGCCCTGGGACTAGCGGGAGCAGTTACAATGAGCAGTTCTTC. This gives the protein CASSPGTSGSSYNEQFF. This chain links TRBV5-1 with TRBJ2-1, with TRBD2 identical over 14 bases. V lost 4 bases and J lost 4; bases outside the gene matches: 7. Germline-derived CDR1 and CDR2 are SGHRS and YFSETQ. This CDR3 has 17 residues.

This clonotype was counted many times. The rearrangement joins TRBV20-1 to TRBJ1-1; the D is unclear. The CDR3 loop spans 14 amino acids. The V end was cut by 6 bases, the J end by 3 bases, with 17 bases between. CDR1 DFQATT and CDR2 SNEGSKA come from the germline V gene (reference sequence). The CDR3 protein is CSADRSNGDTEAFF. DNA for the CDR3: TGCAGTGCCGACCGGAGCAATGGGGACACTGAAGCTTTCTTT.

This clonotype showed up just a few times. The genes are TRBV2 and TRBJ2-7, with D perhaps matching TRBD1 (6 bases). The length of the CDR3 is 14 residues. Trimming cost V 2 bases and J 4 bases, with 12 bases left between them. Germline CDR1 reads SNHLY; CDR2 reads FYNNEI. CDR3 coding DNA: TGTGCCAGCAGTGAAAGCGACAGGCCATACGAGCAGTACTTC. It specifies CASSESDRPYEQYF.

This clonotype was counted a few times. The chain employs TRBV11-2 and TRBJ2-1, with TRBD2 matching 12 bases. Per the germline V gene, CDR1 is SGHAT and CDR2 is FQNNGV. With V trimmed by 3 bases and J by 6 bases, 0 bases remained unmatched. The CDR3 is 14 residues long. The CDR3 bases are TGTGCCAGCAGCTTGACTAGCGGGAGCAATGAGCAGTTCTTC. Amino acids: CASSLTSGSNEQFF.

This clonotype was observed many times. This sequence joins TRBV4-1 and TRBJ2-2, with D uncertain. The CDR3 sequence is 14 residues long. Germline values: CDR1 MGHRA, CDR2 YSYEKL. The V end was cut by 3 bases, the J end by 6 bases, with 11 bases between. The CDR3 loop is CASSQSPSAGELFF. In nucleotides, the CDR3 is TGCGCCAGCAGCCAGAGCCCTTCCGCCGGGGAGCTGTTTTTT.

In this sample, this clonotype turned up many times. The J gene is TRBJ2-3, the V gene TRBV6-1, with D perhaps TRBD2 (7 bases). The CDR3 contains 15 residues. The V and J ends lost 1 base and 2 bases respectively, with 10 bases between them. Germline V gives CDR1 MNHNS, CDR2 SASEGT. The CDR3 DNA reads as TGTGCCAGCAGTGAAGGACGGGGGGCCACAGATACGCAGTATTTT. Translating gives CASSEGRGATDTQYF.

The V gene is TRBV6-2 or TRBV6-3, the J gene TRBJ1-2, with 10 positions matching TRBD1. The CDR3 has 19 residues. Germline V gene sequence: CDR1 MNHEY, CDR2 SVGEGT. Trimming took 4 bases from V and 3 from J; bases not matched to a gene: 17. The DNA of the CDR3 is TGTGCCAGCAGTTTGCCGGGCGCCGGGACAGGGGCTCCTGACTATGGCTACACCTTC. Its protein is CASSLPGAGTGAPDYGYTF.

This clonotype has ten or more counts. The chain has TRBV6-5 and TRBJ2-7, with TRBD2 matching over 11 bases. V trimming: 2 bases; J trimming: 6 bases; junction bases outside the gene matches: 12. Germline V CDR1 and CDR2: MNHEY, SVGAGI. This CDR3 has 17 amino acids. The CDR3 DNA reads TGTGCCAGCAGTTACACCATAACTAGCGGGAGTCTAACCGAGCAGTACTTC. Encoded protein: CASSYTITSGSLTEQYF.

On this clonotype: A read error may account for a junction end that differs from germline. CDR3 bases: TGTGTCAGCTCACCCAAGACAGGGGAGTGGGCAGATACGCAGTATTTT. This sequence encodes CVSSPKTGEWADTQYF. The chain uses TRBV18 and TRBJ2-3, with 8 bases lining up with TRBD1. This CDR3 region has 16 residues. Germline CDR1 and CDR2: KGHSH and LQKENI.

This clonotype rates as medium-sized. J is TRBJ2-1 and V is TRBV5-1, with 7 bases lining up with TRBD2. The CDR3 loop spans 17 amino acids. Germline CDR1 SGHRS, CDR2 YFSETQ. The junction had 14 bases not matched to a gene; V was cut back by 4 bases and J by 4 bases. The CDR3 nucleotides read TGCGCCAGCAGCCCCAAACCCGGGACTATCTCATACAATGAGCAGTTCTTC. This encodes CASSPKPGTISYNEQFF.

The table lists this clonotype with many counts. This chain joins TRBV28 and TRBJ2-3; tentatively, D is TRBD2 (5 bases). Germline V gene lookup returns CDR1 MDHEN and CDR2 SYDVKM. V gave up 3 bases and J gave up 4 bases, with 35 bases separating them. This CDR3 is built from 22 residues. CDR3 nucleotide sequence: TGTGCCAGCAGTTTGGGCCTACTCCCCCTAGCTTTAGACTACTTAGGGCCAGATACGCAGTATTTT. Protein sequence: CASSLGLLPLALDYLGPDTQYF.

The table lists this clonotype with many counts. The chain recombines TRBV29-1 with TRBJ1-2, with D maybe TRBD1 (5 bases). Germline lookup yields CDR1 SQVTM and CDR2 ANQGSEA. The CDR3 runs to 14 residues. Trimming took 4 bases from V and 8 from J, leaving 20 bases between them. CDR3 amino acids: CSVVLIGDGMGYTF. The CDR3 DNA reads TGCAGCGTTGTGTTGATAGGGGATGGTATGGGCTACACCTTC.

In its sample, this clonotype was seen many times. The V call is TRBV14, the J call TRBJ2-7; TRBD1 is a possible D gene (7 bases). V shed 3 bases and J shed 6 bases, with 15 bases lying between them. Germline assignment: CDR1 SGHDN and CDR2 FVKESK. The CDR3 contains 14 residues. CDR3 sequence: CASSQEGATAEQYF. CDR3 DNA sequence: TGTGCCAGCAGCCAGGAGGGGGCAACGGCCGAGCAGTACTTC.

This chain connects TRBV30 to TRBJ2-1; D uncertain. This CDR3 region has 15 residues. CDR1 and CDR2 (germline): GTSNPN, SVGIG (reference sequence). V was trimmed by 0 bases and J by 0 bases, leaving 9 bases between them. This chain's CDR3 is CAWSVGVSSYNEQFF. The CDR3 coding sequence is TGTGCCTGGAGTGTCGGCGTTAGCTCCTACAATGAGCAGTTCTTC.